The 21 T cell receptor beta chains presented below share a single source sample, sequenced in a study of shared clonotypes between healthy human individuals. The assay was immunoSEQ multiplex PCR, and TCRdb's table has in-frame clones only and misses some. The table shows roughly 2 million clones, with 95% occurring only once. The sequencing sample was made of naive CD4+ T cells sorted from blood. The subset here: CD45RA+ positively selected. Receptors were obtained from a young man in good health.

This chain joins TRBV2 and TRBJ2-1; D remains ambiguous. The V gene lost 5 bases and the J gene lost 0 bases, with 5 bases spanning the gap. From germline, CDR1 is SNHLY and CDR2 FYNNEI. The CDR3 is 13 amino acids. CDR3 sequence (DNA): TGTGCCAGCAGTTGGACCTCCTACAATGAGCAGTTCTTC. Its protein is CASSWTSYNEQFF.

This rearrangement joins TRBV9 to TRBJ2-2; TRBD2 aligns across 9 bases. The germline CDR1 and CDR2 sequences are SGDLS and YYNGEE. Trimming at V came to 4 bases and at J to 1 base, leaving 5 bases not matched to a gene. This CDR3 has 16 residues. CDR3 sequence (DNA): TGTGCCAGCAGCCCCCAGACTAGCGGGAACACCGGGGAGCTGTTTTTT. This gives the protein CASSPQTSGNTGELFF. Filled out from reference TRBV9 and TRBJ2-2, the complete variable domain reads DSGVTQTPKHLITATGQRVTLRCSPRSGDLSVYWYQQSLDQGLQFLIQYYNGEERAKGNILERFSAQQFPDLHSELNLSSLELGDSALYFCASSPQTSGNTGELFFGEGSRLTVL.

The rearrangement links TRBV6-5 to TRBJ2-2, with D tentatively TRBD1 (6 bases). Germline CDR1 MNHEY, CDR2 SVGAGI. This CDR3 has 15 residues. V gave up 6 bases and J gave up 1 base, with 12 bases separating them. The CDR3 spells CASSLGGQNTGELFF. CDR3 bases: TGTGCCAGCAGCCTAGGGGGACAGAACACCGGGGAGCTGTTTTTT.

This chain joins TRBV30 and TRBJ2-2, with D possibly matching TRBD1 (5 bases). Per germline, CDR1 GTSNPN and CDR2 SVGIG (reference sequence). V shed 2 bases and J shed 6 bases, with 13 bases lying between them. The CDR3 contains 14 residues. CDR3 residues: CAWSISRGAGELFF. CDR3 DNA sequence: TGTGCCTGGAGTATTTCTAGGGGCGCCGGGGAGCTGTTTTTT.

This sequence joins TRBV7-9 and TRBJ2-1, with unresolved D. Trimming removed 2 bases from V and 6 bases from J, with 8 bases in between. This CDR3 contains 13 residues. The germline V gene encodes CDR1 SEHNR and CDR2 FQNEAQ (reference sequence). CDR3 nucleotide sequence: TGTGCCAGCAGCTTACCAGATATCAATGAGCAGTTCTTC. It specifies CASSLPDINEQFF.

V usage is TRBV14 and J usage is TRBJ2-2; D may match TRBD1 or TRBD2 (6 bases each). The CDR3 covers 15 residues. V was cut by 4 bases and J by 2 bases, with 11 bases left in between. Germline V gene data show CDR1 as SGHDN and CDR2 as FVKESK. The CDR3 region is CASSPDGGNTGELFF. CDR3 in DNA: TGTGCCAGCAGCCCCGACGGGGGCAACACCGGGGAGCTGTTTTTT.

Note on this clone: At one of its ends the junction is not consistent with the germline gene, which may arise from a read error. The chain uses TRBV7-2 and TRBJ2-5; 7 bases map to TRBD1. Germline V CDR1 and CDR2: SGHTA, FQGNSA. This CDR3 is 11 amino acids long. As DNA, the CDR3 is TGTGCCAGCAGCTCAAGAGACAGGGAGCACTTC. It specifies CASSSRDREHF.

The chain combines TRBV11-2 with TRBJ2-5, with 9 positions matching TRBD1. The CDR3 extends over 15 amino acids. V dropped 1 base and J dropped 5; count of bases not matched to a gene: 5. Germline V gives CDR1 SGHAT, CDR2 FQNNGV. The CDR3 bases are TGTGCCAGCAGCTTAGTAACAGGGGGCGGGGAGACCCAGTACTTC. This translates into CASSLVTGGGETQYF.

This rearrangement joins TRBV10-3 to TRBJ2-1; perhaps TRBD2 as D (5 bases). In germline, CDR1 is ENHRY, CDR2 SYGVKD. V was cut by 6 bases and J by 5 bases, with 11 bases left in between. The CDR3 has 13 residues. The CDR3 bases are TGTGCCATCAGGTCGGGAACGCACAATGAGCAGTTCTTC. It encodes CAIRSGTHNEQFF.

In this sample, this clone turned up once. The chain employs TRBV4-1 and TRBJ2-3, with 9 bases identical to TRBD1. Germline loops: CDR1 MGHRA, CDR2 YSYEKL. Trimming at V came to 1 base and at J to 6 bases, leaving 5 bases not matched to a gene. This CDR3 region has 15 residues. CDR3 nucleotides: TGCGCCAGCAGCCAAGTGAACAGGGGGCGGGATACGCAGTATTTT. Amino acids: CASSQVNRGRDTQYF.

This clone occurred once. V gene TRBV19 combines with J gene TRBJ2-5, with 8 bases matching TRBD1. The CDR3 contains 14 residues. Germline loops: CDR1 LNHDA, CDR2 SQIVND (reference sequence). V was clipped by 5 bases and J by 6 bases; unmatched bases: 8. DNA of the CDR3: TGTGCCAGTAGTTCGGACAGGGTAGGGAAGACCCAGTACTTC. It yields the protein CASSSDRVGKTQYF. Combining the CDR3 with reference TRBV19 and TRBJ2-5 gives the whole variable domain DGGITQSPKYLFRKEGQNVTLSCEQNLNHDAMYWYRQDPGQGLRLIYYSQIVNDFQKGDIAEGYSVSREKKESFPLTVTSAQKNPTAFYLCASSSDRVGKTQYFGPGTRLLVL.

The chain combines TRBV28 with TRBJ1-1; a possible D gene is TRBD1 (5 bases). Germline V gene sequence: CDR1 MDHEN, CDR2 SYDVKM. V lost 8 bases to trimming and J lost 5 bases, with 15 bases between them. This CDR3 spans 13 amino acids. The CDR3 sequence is CASQNLRGTEAFF. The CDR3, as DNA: TGTGCCAGCCAAAATCTGAGGGGAACTGAAGCTTTCTTT.

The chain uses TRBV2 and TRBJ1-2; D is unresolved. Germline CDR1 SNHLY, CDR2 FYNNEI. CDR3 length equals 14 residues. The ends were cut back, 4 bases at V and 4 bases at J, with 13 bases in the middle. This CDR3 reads CASSGGHRTYGYTF. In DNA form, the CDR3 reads TGTGCCAGCAGTGGTGGGCACCGTACCTATGGCTACACCTTC.

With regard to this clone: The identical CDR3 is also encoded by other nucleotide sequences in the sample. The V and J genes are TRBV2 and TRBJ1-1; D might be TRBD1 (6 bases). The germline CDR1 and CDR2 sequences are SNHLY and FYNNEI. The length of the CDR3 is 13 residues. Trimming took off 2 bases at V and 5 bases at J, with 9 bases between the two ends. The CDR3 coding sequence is TGTGCCAGCAGTGAACAGGGGAGGACTGAAGCTTTCTTT. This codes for CASSEQGRTEAFF.

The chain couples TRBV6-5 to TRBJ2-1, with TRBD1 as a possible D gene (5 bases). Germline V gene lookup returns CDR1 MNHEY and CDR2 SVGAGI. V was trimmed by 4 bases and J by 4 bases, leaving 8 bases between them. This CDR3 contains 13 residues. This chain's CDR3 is CASSSHRYNEQFF. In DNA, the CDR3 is TGTGCCAGCAGTTCCCACAGGTACAATGAGCAGTTCTTC.

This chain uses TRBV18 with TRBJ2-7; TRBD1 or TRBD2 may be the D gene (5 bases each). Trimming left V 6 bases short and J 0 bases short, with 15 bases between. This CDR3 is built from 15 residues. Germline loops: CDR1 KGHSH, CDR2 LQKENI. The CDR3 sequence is CASSYSDGTSYEQYF. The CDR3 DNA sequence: TGTGCCAGCTCCTACTCCGACGGGACCTCCTACGAGCAGTACTTC.

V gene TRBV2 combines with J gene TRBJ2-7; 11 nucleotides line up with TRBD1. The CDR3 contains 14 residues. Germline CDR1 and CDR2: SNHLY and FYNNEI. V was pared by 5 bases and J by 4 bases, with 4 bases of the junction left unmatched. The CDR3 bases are TGTGCCAGCAGTCTGGACAGGGGGCTTTACGAGCAGTACTTC. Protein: CASSLDRGLYEQYF.

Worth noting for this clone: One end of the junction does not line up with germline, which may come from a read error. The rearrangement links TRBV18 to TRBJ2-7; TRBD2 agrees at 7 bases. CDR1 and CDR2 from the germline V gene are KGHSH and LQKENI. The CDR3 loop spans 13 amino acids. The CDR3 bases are TGTGCCAGCTCACCCCGGGAGGAGCGGGGTGTTGACTTC. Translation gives CASSPREERGVDF.

CDR3 coding DNA: TGTGCCAGCAGCAAAGAAGGGACGGGAGGAGGAGCAGATACGCAGTATTTT. It codes for CASSKEGTGGGADTQYF. The V gene is TRBV21-1, the J gene TRBJ2-3; TRBD2, the table's D call, was not compared with the DNA. TRBV21-1 represents a pseudogene. This CDR3 contains 17 residues.

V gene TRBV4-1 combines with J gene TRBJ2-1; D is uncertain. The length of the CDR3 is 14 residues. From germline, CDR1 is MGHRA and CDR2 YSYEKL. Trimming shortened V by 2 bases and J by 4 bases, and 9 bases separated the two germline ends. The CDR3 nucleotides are TGCGCCAGCAGCCAAATCGGCCAGTACAATGAGCAGTTCTTC. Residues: CASSQIGQYNEQFF.

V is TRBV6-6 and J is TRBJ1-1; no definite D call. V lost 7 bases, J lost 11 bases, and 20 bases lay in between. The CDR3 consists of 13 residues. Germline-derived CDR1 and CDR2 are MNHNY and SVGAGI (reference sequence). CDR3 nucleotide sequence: TGTGCCAGCACCACCCTTAGCGGTCCTGGGGCTTTCTTT. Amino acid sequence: CASTTLSGPGAFF.